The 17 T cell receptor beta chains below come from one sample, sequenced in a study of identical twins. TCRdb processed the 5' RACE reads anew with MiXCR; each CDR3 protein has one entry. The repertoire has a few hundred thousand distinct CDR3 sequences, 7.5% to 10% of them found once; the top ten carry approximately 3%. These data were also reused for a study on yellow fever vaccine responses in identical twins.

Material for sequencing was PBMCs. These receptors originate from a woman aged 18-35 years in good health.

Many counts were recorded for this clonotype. CDR3 sequence reads: CATSRDREGLNYGYTF. CDR3 in DNA: TGTGCCACCAGCAGAGACCGGGAAGGTCTTAACTATGGCTACACCTTC. The chain has TRBV15 and TRBJ1-2; unclear D gene. CDR1 is LNHNV and CDR2 is YYDKDF in the germline V gene (reference sequence). The CDR3 has 16 amino acids. V was cut by 0 bases and J by 1 base, with 12 bases left in between.

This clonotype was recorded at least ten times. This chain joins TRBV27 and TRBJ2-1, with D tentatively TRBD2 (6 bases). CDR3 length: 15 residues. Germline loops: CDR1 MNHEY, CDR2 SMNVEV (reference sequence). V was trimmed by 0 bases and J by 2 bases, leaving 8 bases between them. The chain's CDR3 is CASSLSGTPYNEQFF. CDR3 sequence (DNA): TGTGCCAGCAGTTTATCAGGGACTCCCTACAATGAGCAGTTCTTC.

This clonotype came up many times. CDR3 DNA sequence: TGCGCCAGCAGCCCGAGCCGGGGCCGGAATGAAAAACTGTTTTTT. It translates to CASSPSRGRNEKLFF. This chain connects TRBV5-1 to TRBJ1-4, with D maybe TRBD1 (5 bases). CDR1 and CDR2 (germline): SGHRS, YFSETQ. This CDR3 contains 15 residues. V gave up 4 bases and J gave up 5 bases, with 15 bases separating them.

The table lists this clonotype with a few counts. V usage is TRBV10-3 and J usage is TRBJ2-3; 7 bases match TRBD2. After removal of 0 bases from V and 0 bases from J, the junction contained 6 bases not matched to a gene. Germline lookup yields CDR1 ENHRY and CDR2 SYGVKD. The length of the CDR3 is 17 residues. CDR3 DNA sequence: TGTGCCATCAGTGAGTCGAAAAGCGGGGTGAGCACAGATACGCAGTATTTT. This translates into CAISESKSGVSTDTQYF.

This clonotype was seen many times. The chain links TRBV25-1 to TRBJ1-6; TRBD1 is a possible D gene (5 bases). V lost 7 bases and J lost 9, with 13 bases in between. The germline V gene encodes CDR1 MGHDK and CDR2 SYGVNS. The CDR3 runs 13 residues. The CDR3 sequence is CASKRGEFSPLHF. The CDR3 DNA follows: TGTGCCAGCAAACGGGGGGAGTTTTCACCCCTCCACTTT.

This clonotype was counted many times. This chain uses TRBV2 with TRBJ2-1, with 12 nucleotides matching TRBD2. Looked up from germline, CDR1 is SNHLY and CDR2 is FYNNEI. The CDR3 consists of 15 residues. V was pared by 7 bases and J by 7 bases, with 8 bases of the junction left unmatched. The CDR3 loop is CASTDMTSGSNEQFF. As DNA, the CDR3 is TGTGCCAGCACCGACATGACTAGCGGGAGTAATGAGCAGTTCTTC.

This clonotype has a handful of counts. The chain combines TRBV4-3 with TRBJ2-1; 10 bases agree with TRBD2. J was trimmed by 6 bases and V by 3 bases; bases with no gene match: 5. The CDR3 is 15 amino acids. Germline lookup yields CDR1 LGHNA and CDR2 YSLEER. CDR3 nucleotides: TGCGCCAGCAGCCAGGAAGCGGGAGGGTCCAATGAGCAGTTCTTC. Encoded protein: CASSQEAGGSNEQFF.

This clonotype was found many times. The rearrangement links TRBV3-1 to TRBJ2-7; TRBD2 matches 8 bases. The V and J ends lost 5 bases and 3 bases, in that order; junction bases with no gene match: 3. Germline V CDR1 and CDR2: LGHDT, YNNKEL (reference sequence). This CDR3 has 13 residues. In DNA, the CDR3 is TGTGCCAGCAGCGTGAGCGGGGGCTACGAGCAGTACTTC. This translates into CASSVSGGYEQYF.

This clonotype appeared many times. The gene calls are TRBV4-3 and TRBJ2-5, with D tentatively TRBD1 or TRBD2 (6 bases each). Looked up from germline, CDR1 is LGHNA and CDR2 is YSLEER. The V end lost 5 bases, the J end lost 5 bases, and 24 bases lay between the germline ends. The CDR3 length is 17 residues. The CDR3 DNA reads TGCGCCAGCAGCACCAATTGGGGGGCAGGGGATGGGGAGACCCAGTACTTC. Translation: CASSTNWGAGDGETQYF.

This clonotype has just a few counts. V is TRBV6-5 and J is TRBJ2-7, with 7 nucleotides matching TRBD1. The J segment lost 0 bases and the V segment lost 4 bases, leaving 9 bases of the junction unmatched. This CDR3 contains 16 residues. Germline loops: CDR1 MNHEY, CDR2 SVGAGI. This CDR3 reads CASSSSRQGSSYEQYF. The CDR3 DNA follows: TGTGCCAGCAGTTCCTCCCGACAGGGTAGCTCCTACGAGCAGTACTTC.

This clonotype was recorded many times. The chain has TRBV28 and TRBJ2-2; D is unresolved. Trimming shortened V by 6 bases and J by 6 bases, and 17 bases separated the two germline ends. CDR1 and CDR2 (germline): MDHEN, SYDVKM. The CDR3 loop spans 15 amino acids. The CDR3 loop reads CASSPPLQAPGELFF. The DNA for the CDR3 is TGTGCCAGCAGCCCCCCTCTGCAGGCGCCCGGGGAGCTGTTTTTT. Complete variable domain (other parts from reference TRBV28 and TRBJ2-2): DVKVTQSSRYLVKRTGEKVFLECVQDMDHENMFWYRQDPGLGLRLIYFSYDVKMKEKGDIPEGYSVSREKKERFSLILESASTNQTSMYLCASSPPLQAPGELFFGEGSRLTVL.

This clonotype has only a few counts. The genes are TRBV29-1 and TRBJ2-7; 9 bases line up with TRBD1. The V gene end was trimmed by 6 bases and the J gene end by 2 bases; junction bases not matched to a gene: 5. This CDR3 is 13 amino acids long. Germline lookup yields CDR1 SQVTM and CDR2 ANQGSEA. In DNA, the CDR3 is TGCAGCGTCAGGACAGGGGACACCTACGAGCAGTACTTC. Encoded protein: CSVRTGDTYEQYF.

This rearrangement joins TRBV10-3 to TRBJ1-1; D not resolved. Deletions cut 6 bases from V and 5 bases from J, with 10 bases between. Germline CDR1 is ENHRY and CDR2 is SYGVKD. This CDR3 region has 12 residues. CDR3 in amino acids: CAIRQEDTEAFF. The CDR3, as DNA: TGTGCCATCAGGCAGGAAGATACTGAAGCTTTCTTT.

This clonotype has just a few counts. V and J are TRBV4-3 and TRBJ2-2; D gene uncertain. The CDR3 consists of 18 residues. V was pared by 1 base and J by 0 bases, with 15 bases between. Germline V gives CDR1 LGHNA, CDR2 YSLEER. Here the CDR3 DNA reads TGCGCCAGCAGCCAAGGACCGGCCCTGACCGCGAACACCGGGGAGCTGTTTTTT. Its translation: CASSQGPALTANTGELFF.

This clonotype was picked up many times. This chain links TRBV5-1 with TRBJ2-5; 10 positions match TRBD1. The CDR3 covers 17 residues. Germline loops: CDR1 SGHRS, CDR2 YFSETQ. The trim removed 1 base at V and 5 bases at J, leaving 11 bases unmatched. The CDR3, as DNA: TGCGCCAGCAGCTTGAACCGGGACAGGGGCCGGCTGGAGACCCAGTACTTC. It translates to CASSLNRDRGRLETQYF.

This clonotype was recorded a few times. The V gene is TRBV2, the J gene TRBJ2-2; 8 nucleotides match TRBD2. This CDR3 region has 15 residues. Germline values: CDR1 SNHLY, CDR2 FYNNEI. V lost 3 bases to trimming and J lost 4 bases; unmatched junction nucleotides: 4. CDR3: CASSDTSGITGELFF. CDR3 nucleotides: TGTGCCAGCAGTGATACTAGCGGAATCACCGGGGAGCTGTTTTTT.

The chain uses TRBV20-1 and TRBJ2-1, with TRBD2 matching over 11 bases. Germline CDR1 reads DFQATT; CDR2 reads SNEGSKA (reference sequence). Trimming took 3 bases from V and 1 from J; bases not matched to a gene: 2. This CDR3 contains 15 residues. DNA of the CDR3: TGCAGTGCTAGTATAGCGGGAGGGTCCTACAATGAGCAGTTCTTC. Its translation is CSASIAGGSYNEQFF.